Listed below are T cell receptor beta chains from one sample, sequenced in a study of blood T cell repertoires in COVID-19. The data were produced by immunoSEQ multiplex PCR, yet TCRdb's version contains in-frame clones alone and is incomplete. This sample has some 340,000 clones; 90% occur once, and the top ten carry around 4.2%. Sequenced material: PBMCs or T cells enriched from blood (not recorded which). The receptors originated from a woman in her 30s who had been exposed to COVID-19. The CDR3 runs from the conserved cysteine through the conserved F or W. The order of the fields is J gene, D gene, V gene, CDR3 length, CDR3 protein. A D gene is named only where the DNA matches it firmly.

J gene: TRBJ1-2; D gene: .; V gene: TRBV6-1; CDR3 length: 14; CDR3 protein: CASSEVQGNYGYTF
J gene: TRBJ2-3; D gene: .; V gene: TRBV11-3; CDR3 length: 13; CDR3 protein: CASSYRGADTQYF
J gene: TRBJ2-7; D gene: .; V gene: TRBV12-3/TRBV12-4; CDR3 length: 11; CDR3 protein: CASSLGHEQYF
J gene: TRBJ1-5; D gene: TRBD1; V gene: TRBV6-5; CDR3 length: 15; CDR3 protein: CASSPTGHSNQPQHF
J gene: TRBJ1-6; D gene: .; V gene: TRBV6-5; CDR3 length: 15; CDR3 protein: CASIVTGLGNSPLHF
J gene: TRBJ1-1; D gene: .; V gene: TRBV5-1; CDR3 length: 15; CDR3 protein: CASSLIQGSNTEAFF
J gene: TRBJ2-5; D gene: .; V gene: TRBV7-8; CDR3 length: 15; CDR3 protein: CASSRVVRAGETQYF
J gene: TRBJ1-1; D gene: TRBD1; V gene: TRBV5-5; CDR3 length: 15; CDR3 protein: CASSWGTVRDTEAFF
J gene: TRBJ2-3; D gene: TRBD2; V gene: TRBV13; CDR3 length: 15; CDR3 protein: CASSQRGPSTDTQYF
J gene: TRBJ2-7; D gene: .; V gene: TRBV6-4; CDR3 length: 14; CDR3 protein: CASCSGQLLYEQYF
J gene: TRBJ2-3; D gene: TRBD2; V gene: TRBV7-6; CDR3 length: 14; CDR3 protein: CASRGGLPLDTQYF
J gene: TRBJ1-6; D gene: .; V gene: TRBV27; CDR3 length: 13; CDR3 protein: CASRTPRPSPLHF
J gene: TRBJ2-7; D gene: TRBD2; V gene: TRBV2; CDR3 length: 15; CDR3 protein: CASRLGTSETYEQYF
J gene: TRBJ1-2; D gene: .; V gene: TRBV27; CDR3 length: 13; CDR3 protein: CASSHQGFGGYTF
J gene: TRBJ2-7; D gene: TRBD1; V gene: TRBV6-5; CDR3 length: 13; CDR3 protein: CASRPTGAYEQYF
J gene: TRBJ1-3; D gene: .; V gene: TRBV3-1/TRBV3-2; CDR3 length: 15; CDR3 protein: CASSQRTVPGNTIYF
J gene: TRBJ2-5; D gene: .; V gene: TRBV2; CDR3 length: 12; CDR3 protein: CASTGVTETQYF
J gene: TRBJ1-5; D gene: TRBD1; V gene: TRBV2; CDR3 length: 15; CDR3 protein: CASTGQGTGYQPQHF